A single sample is the source of the 9 T cell receptor beta chains below, sequenced in a study of shared clonotypes between healthy human individuals. Assay used: immunoSEQ multiplex PCR; TCRdb lists only in-frame clones, some missing. The sample has nearly 1 million clones; 76% are singletons. Sequencing was carried out using memory CD4+ T cells sorted from blood. This sample's subset: CD45RA-negative fraction. The receptors were gathered from a man aged 18 to 29 in good health.

The rearrangement links TRBV10-3 to TRBJ1-3, with unresolved D. Trimming took off 0 bases at V and 0 bases at J, with 9 bases between the two ends. Germline CDR1 is ENHRY and CDR2 is SYGVKD. CDR3 length: 16 residues. The CDR3 DNA is TGTGCCATCAGTGAGTCGGACCGGATCTCTGGAAACACCATATATTTT. Its translation is CAISESDRISGNTIYF.

CDR3 region: CASSSEGLPYEQYF. The CDR3 region has the DNA TGTGCCAGCAGCTCAGAGGGGCTCCCGTACGAGCAGTACTTC. The rearrangement joins TRBV11-2 to TRBJ2-7; perhaps D is TRBD1 or TRBD2 (5 bases each). Trimming took 4 bases from V and 4 from J, leaving 14 bases between them. The CDR3 is made up of 14 amino acids. Germline V CDR1 and CDR2: SGHAT, FQNNGV.

The gene calls are TRBV4-1 and TRBJ2-7; TRBD2 matches 11 bases. The CDR3 consists of 18 residues. V gave up 1 base and J gave up 1 base; unmatched junction bases: 9. The germline V gene has CDR1 MGHRA and CDR2 YSYEKL. The CDR3 loop reads CASSQALAGASNSYEQYF. The CDR3 bases are TGCGCCAGCAGCCAAGCACTAGCGGGGGCCTCGAATTCCTACGAGCAGTACTTC.

A few counts support this clone. The chain uses TRBV6-4 and TRBJ1-1; maybe TRBD1 (5 bases). CDR3 length: 14 amino acids. Trimming took 4 bases from V and 4 from J, leaving 13 bases between them. The germline CDR1 and CDR2 sequences are MRHNA and SNTAGT. CDR3 in amino acids: CASSVQGSSTEAFF. CDR3 DNA sequence: TGTGCCAGCAGTGTGCAGGGAAGTAGCACTGAAGCTTTCTTT.

Points on this clone: The identical CDR3 is also encoded by other nucleotide sequences in the sample. The chain employs TRBV19 and TRBJ2-1; possible D gene TRBD1, 6 bases. The CDR3 has 15 residues. The V end was cut by 3 bases, the J end by 2 bases, with 11 bases between. The germline V gene encodes CDR1 LNHDA and CDR2 SQIVND (reference sequence). The DNA for the CDR3 is TGTGCCAGTAGTATCGAGGGGGTTACCTACAATGAGCAGTTCTTC. The encoded protein is CASSIEGVTYNEQFF. The variable domain in full, completed from reference TRBV19 and TRBJ2-1, reads DGGITQSPKYLFRKEGQNVTLSCEQNLNHDAMYWYRQDPGQGLRLIYYSQIVNDFQKGDIAEGYSVSREKKESFPLTVTSAQKNPTAFYLCASSIEGVTYNEQFFGPGTRLTVL.

J is TRBJ2-2 and V is TRBV15; 8 nucleotides match TRBD2. This CDR3 is built from 16 residues. Germline V gene sequence: CDR1 LNHNV, CDR2 YYDKDF (reference sequence). J was trimmed by 7 bases and V by 5 bases; bases with no gene match: 12. The CDR3 bases are TGTGCCACCAGCGACGGGAGGGCCGTTGGGGTCGGGGAGCTGTTTTTT. Its protein is CATSDGRAVGVGELFF.

The gene calls are TRBV6-6 and TRBJ2-7; D possibly corresponds to TRBD1 (6 bases). The CDR3 length is 15 residues. V was pared by 7 bases and J by 7 bases, with 23 bases between. The germline V gene encodes CDR1 MNHNY and CDR2 SVGAGI (reference sequence). The chain's CDR3 is CASTGLGRGLGEQYF. The CDR3 coding sequence is TGTGCCAGCACTGGCCTCGGCAGGGGTCTTGGTGAGCAGTACTTC.

CDR3: CASSVAGGTGGYDEQYF. The CDR3 DNA follows: TGTGCCAGCAGCGTAGCCGGGGGGACAGGGGGCTACGACGAGCAGTACTTC. This sequence joins TRBV9 and TRBJ2-7, with 12 bases matching TRBD1. With V trimmed by 0 bases and J by 5 bases, 9 bases remained unmatched. Germline loops: CDR1 SGDLS, CDR2 YYNGEE. This CDR3 is built from 17 residues. Complete variable domain (other parts from reference TRBV9 and TRBJ2-7): DSGVTQTPKHLITATGQRVTLRCSPRSGDLSVYWYQQSLDQGLQFLIQYYNGEERAKGNILERFSAQQFPDLHSELNLSSLELGDSALYFCASSVAGGTGGYDEQYFGPGTRLTVT.

For the CDR3, the DNA is TGTGCCAGCAGTCAGGCAGCGGGAGTGGTGGGTGAGCAGTTCTTC. It codes for CASSQAAGVVGEQFF. The chain carries TRBV2 and TRBJ2-1, with TRBD2 identical over 8 bases. Germline CDR1 is SNHLY and CDR2 is FYNNEI. V trimming: 5 bases; J trimming: 9 bases; junction bases outside the gene matches: 12. The CDR3 is 15 amino acids.